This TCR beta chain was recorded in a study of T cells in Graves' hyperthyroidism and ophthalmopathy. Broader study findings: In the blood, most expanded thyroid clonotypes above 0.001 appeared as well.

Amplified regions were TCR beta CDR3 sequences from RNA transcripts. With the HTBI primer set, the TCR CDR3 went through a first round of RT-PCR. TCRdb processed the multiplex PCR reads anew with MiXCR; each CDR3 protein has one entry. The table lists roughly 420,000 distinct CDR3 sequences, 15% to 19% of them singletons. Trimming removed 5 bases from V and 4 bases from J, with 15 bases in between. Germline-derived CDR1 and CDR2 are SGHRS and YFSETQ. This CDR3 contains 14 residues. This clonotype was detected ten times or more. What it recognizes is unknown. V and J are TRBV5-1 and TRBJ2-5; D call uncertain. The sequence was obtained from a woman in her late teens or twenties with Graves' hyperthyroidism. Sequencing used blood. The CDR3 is CASSDPRGLETQYF. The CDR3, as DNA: TGCGCCAGCAGTGATCCACGAGGTCTAGAGACCCAGTACTTC.